A selection of T cell receptor beta chains follows, all from one sample in a study of blood T cell repertoires in COVID-19. The method was immunoSEQ multiplex PCR; TCRdb's version includes in-frame clones alone and lacks a portion of them. The table records hundreds of thousands of clones, approximately 89% of them present only once. Sequenced: peripheral blood. The origin of the receptors is a young woman who had recovered from COVID-19. CDR3s include the opening cysteine and the closing phenylalanine or tryptophan. Rows give clone size only sometimes, using once, few, many, or a class for an expanded clone.

v_call,clone_size,cdr3_aa
TRBV6-2/TRBV6-3,NA,CASSYSAGTRETQYF
TRBV5-1,NA,CASSFNRIQETQYF
TRBV14,NA,CASPSPGHPNQPQHF
TRBV5-4,once,CASSLIGGLGNYGYTF
TRBV28,NA,CASSSYSGRANTGELFF
TRBV10-1,NA,CASTSEDRVGNEKLFF
TRBV19,NA,CASKLQGINYGYTF
TRBV5-5,NA,CASSLVKGTSGSSRETQYF
TRBV9,NA,CASSVTSGRTDTQYF
TRBV5-1,NA,CASSAGLNEQFF